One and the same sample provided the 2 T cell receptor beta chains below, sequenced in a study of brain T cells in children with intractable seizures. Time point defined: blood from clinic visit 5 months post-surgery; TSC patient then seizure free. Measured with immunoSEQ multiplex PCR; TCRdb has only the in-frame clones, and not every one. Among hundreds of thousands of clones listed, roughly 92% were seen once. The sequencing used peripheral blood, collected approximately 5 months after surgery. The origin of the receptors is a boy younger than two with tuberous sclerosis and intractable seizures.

CDR3 sequence reads: CAWEFGNTIYF. The CDR3 DNA is TGTGCCTGGGAATTTGGAAACACCATATATTTT. The rearrangement joins TRBV30 to TRBJ1-3; D unresolved. This CDR3 region has 11 residues. Germline V gene sequence: CDR1 GTSNPN, CDR2 SVGIG (reference sequence). The V end was cut by 5 bases, the J end by 3 bases, with 5 bases between.

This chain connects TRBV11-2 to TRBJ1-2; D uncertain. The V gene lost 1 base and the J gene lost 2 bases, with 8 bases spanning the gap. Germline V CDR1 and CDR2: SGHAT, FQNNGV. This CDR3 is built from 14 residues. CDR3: CASSLVQQNYGYTF. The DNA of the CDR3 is TGTGCCAGCAGCTTAGTACAGCAGAACTATGGCTACACCTTC.